The following is a T cell receptor (beta chain) sequence with its context. Germline-derived CDR1 and CDR2 are LNHDA and SQIVND (reference sequence). Between the trimmed V and J ends, which lost 10 bases and 2 bases, there was a span of 18 bases. CDR3 length equals 15 residues. The data are from a study of cytomegalovirus exposure and HLA in healthy donors. The PCR employed 60 Vbeta primers together with 13 Jbeta primers. This table comes from immunoSEQ multiplex PCR, and its TCRdb copy is limited to in-frame clones, with some not included. The sample has 150,000 or so clones, over 65% seen once. This chain uses TRBV19 with TRBJ2-1; D possibly corresponds to TRBD2 (6 bases). The receptor was derived from a man in his forties in good health and CMV-seropositive. The sequenced sample was PBMCs. CDR3 nucleotides: TGTGCCACCACTCGGGGAGGTCGTACCTACAATGAGCAGTTCTTC. Residues: CATTRGGRTYNEQFF.